This T cell receptor beta chain stems from a study of cytomegalovirus exposure and HLA in healthy donors. General study results and limits: Whilst most TCR sequences proved rare, a subset of public TCRs occurred across many donors. According to reports, the classifier identified cytomegalovirus status with high specificity and sensitivity. That first-cohort TCR clusters tended to co-occur in the 95 to 150 validation repertoires was found in a later analysis.

Concerning this clone itself: As yet, its antigen is unknown.

The CDR3 loop spans 13 amino acids. J lost 0 bases, V lost 3 bases, and 1 base had no gene match. Germline V gene sequence: CDR1 SQVTM, CDR2 ANQGSEA. Measured with immunoSEQ multiplex PCR; TCRdb has only the in-frame clones, and not every one. The sample yields about 160,000 clones, about nine tenths seen once. Separate from the roughly 710-subject first cohort, the 120-subject validation cohort was the one that the donors belonged to. The clonotype originates from a young woman in good health and CMV-seropositive. The chain couples TRBV29-1 to TRBJ1-1; 7 positions agree with TRBD1. Sequenced material: PBMCs. The CDR3 DNA sequence: TGCAGCGTTGATCAGGGGGTGAACACTGAAGCTTTCTTT. It yields the protein CSVDQGVNTEAFF.